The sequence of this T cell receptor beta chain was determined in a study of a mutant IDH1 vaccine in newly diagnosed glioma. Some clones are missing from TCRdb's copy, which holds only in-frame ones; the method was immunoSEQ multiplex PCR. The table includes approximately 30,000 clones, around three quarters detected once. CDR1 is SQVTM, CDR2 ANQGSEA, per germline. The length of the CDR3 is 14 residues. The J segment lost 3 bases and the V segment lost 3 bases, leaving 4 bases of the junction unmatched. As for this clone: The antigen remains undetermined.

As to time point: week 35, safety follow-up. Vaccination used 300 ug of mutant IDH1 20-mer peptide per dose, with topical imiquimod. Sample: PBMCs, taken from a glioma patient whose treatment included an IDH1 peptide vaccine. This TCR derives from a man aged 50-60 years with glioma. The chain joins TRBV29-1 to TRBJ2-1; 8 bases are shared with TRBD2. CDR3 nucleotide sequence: TGCAGCGTTGATCTAGCGGGCATCTACAATGAGCAGTTCTTC. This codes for CSVDLAGIYNEQFF.